This is a list of T cell receptor beta chains from one sample in a study of T cell changes during pregnancy in multiple sclerosis. Sequencing was performed with immunoSEQ multiplex PCR; in TCRdb, only in-frame clones are kept and a portion is missing. The sample comprises some 38,000 clones, roughly nine tenths of which are singletons, and 0.46% rests with the top ten. The material was CD4+ T cells from peripheral blood mononuclear cells, obtained in the third trimester of pregnancy. The receptor source for this set is a female donor in good health, enrolled as a control in a pregnancy study. The CDR3 runs from the conserved cysteine through the conserved F or W. Each record gives: J gene, V gene, clone size, D gene, CDR3 DNA, CDR3 protein. A D gene is named only where the DNA matches it firmly. Not every row has a clone size; where given, it reads once, few, many or a size class.

TRBJ1-1,TRBV18,-,TRBD1,TGTGCCAGCTCACTCGGGACAGGGGCGGGGACTGAAGCTTTCTTT,CASSLGTGAGTEAFF
TRBJ2-1,TRBV9,few,-,TGTGCCAGCAGGCCGGACATTTGGGGCACCAACAATGAGCAGTTCTTC,CASRPDIWGTNNEQFF
TRBJ2-3,TRBV30,once,TRBD1,TGTGCCTGGAGCCACACAGGGGGAGATACGCAGTATTTT,CAWSHTGGDTQYF
TRBJ2-7,TRBV11-2,-,-,TGTGCCAGCAGCAGACTCTACTACGAGCAGTACTTC,CASSRLYYEQYF
TRBJ1-5,TRBV11-2,-,-,TGTGCCAGCAGCTTACAGGGCAATCAGCCCCAGCATTTT,CASSLQGNQPQHF
TRBJ2-5,TRBV21-1,-,-,TGTGCCAGCAGCAAGGGATTAGCGGGGGGACCGGCCCAAGAGACCCAGTACTTC,CASSKGLAGGPAQETQYF
TRBJ1-2,TRBV6-5,-,-,TGTGCCAGCAGTTACTCGTATTTCGTGATAGATGGCTACACCTTC,CASSYSYFVIDGYTF
TRBJ1-5,TRBV19,-,-,TGTGCCAGTAGCCTACCCAATCAGCCCCAGCATTTT,CASSLPNQPQHF
TRBJ2-1,TRBV6-6,-,TRBD1,TGTGCCAGCAGTTACGGACAGGACAATGAGCAGTTCTTC,CASSYGQDNEQFF
TRBJ2-6,TRBV5-5,-,-,TGTGCCAGCAGCCCGAGAGGGCTATTCTCTGGGGCCAACGTCCTGACTTTC,CASSPRGLFSGANVLTF
TRBJ2-2,TRBV7-3,-,TRBD2,TGTGCCAGCAGCATCGGGACTAGCGGCACCGGGGAGCTGTTTTTT,CASSIGTSGTGELFF
TRBJ1-1,TRBV10-3,-,TRBD1,TGTGCCATCAGTGAGTCAAGGGGGCGCGTCACTGAAGCTTTCTTT,CAISESRGRVTEAFF
TRBJ1-1,TRBV18,-,TRBD1,TGTGCCAGCTCCTTTACAGGGGCTGGTTATAGCACTGAAGCTTTCTTT,CASSFTGAGYSTEAFF
TRBJ2-7,TRBV18,-,-,TGTGCCAGCTCACCGGGCCGATCCTACGAGCAGTACTTC,CASSPGRSYEQYF
TRBJ2-4,TRBV2,-,-,TGTGCCAGCAGGGAACCGGGACATCGGAACATTCAGTACTTC,CASREPGHRNIQYF
TRBJ2-3,TRBV21-1,-,-,TGTGCCAGCAGCGTCCGGAGGCTAGCGAGGGGCACAGATACGCAGTATTTT,CASSVRRLARGTDTQYF
TRBJ2-7,TRBV29-1,-,TRBD1,TGCAGCGTGTATGCTCAAGGGGGCCACGAGCAGTACTTC,CSVYAQGGHEQYF
TRBJ1-1,TRBV9,-,TRBD1,TGTGCCAGCAGCGACCAACCGGGACAGGGAACTGAAGCTTTCTTT,CASSDQPGQGTEAFF
TRBJ2-7,TRBV30,-,TRBD2,TGTGCCTGGAGTGTAAGGAGGGGACTAGCGAGCGAGCAGTACTTC,CAWSVRRGLASEQYF
TRBJ2-7,TRBV7-8,-,TRBD1,TGTGCCAGCAGCTTAGGGGACAGCGGAACCTACGAGCAGTACTTC,CASSLGDSGTYEQYF
TRBJ2-3,TRBV23-1,-,-,TGCGCCAGCAGTCACGGAAGCGGAGATACGCAGTATTTT,CASSHGSGDTQYF
TRBJ2-1,TRBV12-5,-,-,TGTGCTAGTGGCCGGGGGATCGACGTCAATGAGCAGTTCTTC,CASGRGIDVNEQFF
TRBJ2-1,TRBV11-3,-,TRBD2,TGTGCCAGCAGCTCGCGACTAGCGTACAATGAGCAGTTCTTC,CASSSRLAYNEQFF